This T cell receptor (beta chain) is from a study of radiation and T cells in renal cell carcinoma. Indicated time point: blood 2 weeks post-SBRT. The sample's treatment: 15 Gy SBRT to primary tumor, nephrectomy 4 weeks later. In the case of this clone: Its cognate antigen is unknown.

Assay: immunoSEQ multiplex PCR; the TCRdb copy retains only in-frame clones and omits some. The sample contains about 60,000 clones, roughly four fifths of which appear only once. Study-wide findings and caveats: In blood, top tumor clones expanded by 2 weeks, shrinking by 4.

The sequences come from blood, collected from a patient whose treatment included radiotherapy and nephrectomy. This TCR was recovered from a man in his fifties or sixties with renal cell carcinoma.

The CDR3 coding sequence is TGTGCCAGCAGCTTAGAAAGCACCAGCTCCTACGAGCAGTACTTC. Translating gives CASSLESTSSYEQYF. The J gene is TRBJ2-7, the V gene TRBV7-2; no reliable D call. CDR1 SGHTA and CDR2 FQGNSA come from the germline V gene. Trimming pared 1 base from V and 0 bases from J, leaving 10 bases between. CDR3 length: 15 amino acids.